These 21 T cell receptor beta chains were sequenced from one sample in a study of T cell responses to AZD1222 COVID-19 vaccine. Libraries were prepared by immunoSEQ multiplex PCR; TCRdb keeps only in-frame clonotypes and omits some of them. The sample contains about 120,000 clones, roughly 90% of which appear only once. The sample consisted of peripheral blood, taken on day 0 of AZD1222 vaccination. Receptors originate from an adult in good health.

The chain has TRBV20-1 and TRBJ2-5; D tentatively fits TRBD1 or TRBD2 (7 bases each). Germline assignment: CDR1 DFQATT and CDR2 SNEGSKA (reference sequence). The V gene lost 4 bases and the J gene lost 10 bases, with 13 bases spanning the gap. This CDR3 region has 11 residues. CDR3 in amino acids: CSATRGGIQYF. The CDR3 DNA reads TGCAGTGCTACCAGGGGGGGGATCCAGTACTTC.

The chain employs TRBV2 and TRBJ1-4; the match to TRBD1 covers 7 bases. CDR3 size: 14 residues. Germline CDR1 and CDR2: SNHLY and FYNNEI. After removal of 3 bases from V and 8 bases from J, the junction contained 6 bases not matched to a gene. The CDR3 DNA reads TGTGCCAGCAGTGAGTACAGGGGTTTCGAAAAACTGTTTTTT. Encoded protein: CASSEYRGFEKLFF.

This clone was seen only once. This chain connects TRBV4-1 to TRBJ1-4, with D perhaps TRBD1 (6 bases). Germline CDR1 reads MGHRA; CDR2 reads YSYEKL. Trimming removed 2 bases at V and 2 bases at J, with 12 bases between. The CDR3 consists of 16 residues. CDR3 DNA: TGCGCCAGCAGCCAACGTCAGGGGAAGACTAATGAAAAACTGTTTTTT. It yields the protein CASSQRQGKTNEKLFF.

V and J are TRBV12-5 and TRBJ1-2; TRBD1 agrees at 7 bases. V shed 5 bases, J shed 4 bases, and the junction held 7 bases outside the gene matches. The germline CDR1 and CDR2 sequences are LGHNT and FRNRAP. This CDR3 is built from 14 residues. CDR3 loop: CASGPQGPIYGYTF. In DNA, the CDR3 is TGTGCTAGTGGTCCACAGGGGCCTATCTATGGCTACACCTTC.

The V and J genes are TRBV12-5 and TRBJ1-2; D gene unclear. Germline V gives CDR1 LGHNT, CDR2 FRNRAP. The germline V and J ends were trimmed by 2 bases and 2 bases, with 21 bases remaining between them. This CDR3 comprises 18 residues. For the CDR3, the DNA is TGTGCTAGTGGTTTGCCACCTCTGAGGGCGGGAGCAAACTATGGCTACACCTTC. As protein: CASGLPPLRAGANYGYTF. The whole variable domain, remainder taken from reference TRBV12-5 and TRBJ1-2, is DARVTQTPRHKVTEMGQEVTMRCQPILGHNTVFWYRQTMMQGLELLAYFRNRAPLDDSGMPKDRFSAEMPDATLATLKIQPSEPRDSAVYFCASGLPPLRAGANYGYTFGSGTRLTVV.

This clone was observed once. The chain recombines TRBV19 with TRBJ1-1, with D uncertain. The V and J ends lost 1 base and 8 bases respectively, with 14 bases between them. The CDR3 totals 14 residues. Germline CDR1 reads LNHDA; CDR2 reads SQIVND (reference sequence). As DNA, the CDR3 is TGTGCCAGTAGTATAGGGGCCACGGTTACCGAAGCTTTCTTT. It translates to CASSIGATVTEAFF.

The chain joins TRBV6-2 or TRBV6-3 to TRBJ1-1; TRBD1 aligns across 8 bases. Germline CDR1 reads MNHEY; CDR2 reads SVGEGT. CDR3 length: 15 amino acids. J gave up 7 bases and V 6 bases, and 13 bases lay outside the gene matches. The CDR3, as DNA: TGTGCCAGCAGCACGTACCCTATGACAGGGGATGAAGCTTTCTTT. Translating gives CASSTYPMTGDEAFF.

The chain is built from TRBV6-1 and TRBJ2-2; possibly TRBD1 for D (6 bases). Germline V gene sequence: CDR1 MNHNS, CDR2 SASEGT. Trimming pared 4 bases from V and 5 bases from J, leaving 17 bases between. This CDR3 is 16 amino acids long. The CDR3 sequence: CASSGLSGTTTGELFF. The DNA of the CDR3 is TGTGCCAGCAGTGGACTATCCGGGACAACAACCGGGGAGCTGTTTTTT.

The V and J genes are TRBV6-2 or TRBV6-3 and TRBJ2-7, with a tentative D call TRBD1 (6 bases). V dropped 4 bases and J dropped 1 base, with 17 bases sitting between them. This CDR3 is 16 amino acids long. Germline V gene sequence: CDR1 MNHEY, CDR2 SVGEGT. The CDR3 DNA follows: TGTGCCAGCAGTTCGGACAGTGCGACCCTTTCCTACGAGCAGTACTTC. It translates to CASSSDSATLSYEQYF.

The CDR3 protein is CASSQHPGAGVRGNQPQHF. DNA for the CDR3: TGCGCCAGCAGCCAACATCCCGGGGCGGGGGTCAGGGGCAATCAGCCCCAGCATTTT. V usage is TRBV4-1 and J usage is TRBJ1-5; D is perhaps TRBD1 (5 bases). Germline CDR1 is MGHRA and CDR2 is YSYEKL. The CDR3 sequence is 19 residues long. Between the trimmed V and J ends, which lost 2 bases and 2 bases, there was a span of 22 bases.

The gene calls are TRBV11-2 and TRBJ2-3, with unresolved D. The CDR3 is 13 amino acids. The V end lost 5 bases, the J end lost 2 bases, and 8 bases lay between the germline ends. The germline CDR1 and CDR2 sequences are SGHAT and FQNNGV. The CDR3 sequence: CASSVGLTDTQYF. The CDR3 coding sequence is TGTGCCAGCAGCGTCGGGCTCACAGATACGCAGTATTTT.

This chain joins TRBV2 and TRBJ1-3, with D maybe TRBD1 (6 bases). Germline CDR1 SNHLY, CDR2 FYNNEI. V lost 3 bases to trimming and J lost 1 base, with 19 bases between them. The length of the CDR3 is 18 residues. DNA for the CDR3: TGTGCCAGCAGTGAGGGGGCCTCTGGTCTTTTATCTGGAAACACCATATATTTT. This codes for CASSEGASGLLSGNTIYF.

The J gene is TRBJ2-7, the V gene TRBV6-5, with 7 bases fitting TRBD2. The ends lost 5 bases at V and 5 bases at J; junction bases unmatched: 12. The V gene's germline CDR1 is MNHEY and CDR2 SVGAGI. The CDR3 contains 15 residues. The CDR3 protein is CASSQFGGSVNEQYF. The CDR3 DNA reads as TGTGCCAGCAGTCAGTTTGGCGGGAGTGTTAACGAGCAGTACTTC.

The CDR3 bases are TGTGCCAGCAGTTACGGCTCCTTTGGGGGCGAGCAGTACTTC. Encoded protein: CASSYGSFGGEQYF. The V and J genes are TRBV6-5 and TRBJ2-7; tentatively, D is TRBD1 or TRBD2 (5 bases each). Germline-derived CDR1 and CDR2 are MNHEY and SVGAGI. The CDR3 is 14 residues long. The V and J ends lost 2 bases and 6 bases respectively, with 14 bases between them.

This clone was recorded only once. J is TRBJ1-1 and V is TRBV28, with D perhaps TRBD1 (6 bases). This CDR3 has 12 amino acids. Germline CDR1 MDHEN, CDR2 SYDVKM. The V gene lost 5 bases and the J gene lost 8 bases, with 12 bases spanning the gap. CDR3 in amino acids: CASSNRVAEAFF. For the CDR3, the DNA is TGTGCCAGCAGTAACAGGGTTGCAGAAGCTTTCTTT.

J is TRBJ2-7 and V is TRBV19; 7 nucleotides match TRBD2. From germline, CDR1 is LNHDA and CDR2 SQIVND (reference sequence). V lost 1 base to trimming and J lost 2 bases; unmatched junction nucleotides: 14. The CDR3 covers 18 residues. CDR3 in DNA: TGTGCCAGTAGTATAGGTTTTCGTTTCCGGGAGGTAACCTACGAGCAGTACTTC. This encodes CASSIGFRFREVTYEQYF.

The chain uses TRBV9 and TRBJ1-5; 10 bases map to TRBD1. CDR3 length: 14 amino acids. Germline CDR1 reads SGDLS; CDR2 reads YYNGEE. V lost 2 bases, J lost 5 bases, and 1 base stayed unmatched. The CDR3 DNA is TGTGCCAGCAGCGTGACAGGGGGCGATCAGCCCCAGCATTTT. It encodes CASSVTGGDQPQHF. The entire variable domain, with the rest obtained from reference TRBV9 and TRBJ1-5, is as follows: DSGVTQTPKHLITATGQRVTLRCSPRSGDLSVYWYQQSLDQGLQFLIQYYNGEERAKGNILERFSAQQFPDLHSELNLSSLELGDSALYFCASSVTGGDQPQHFGDGTRLSIL.

The gene calls are TRBV21-1 and TRBJ1-1. TRBV21-1 counts as a pseudogene. The CDR3 totals 18 residues. The CDR3 here is CASTRGDVNNRVNTEAFF. CDR3 DNA sequence: TGTGCCAGCACCCGGGGGGACGTTAATAATAGGGTGAACACTGAAGCTTTCTTT.

This chain links TRBV10-2 with TRBJ2-7; perhaps D is TRBD1 or TRBD2 (5 bases each). Trimming pared 10 bases from V and 3 bases from J, leaving 25 bases between. CDR3 length: 16 amino acids. Germline V gene sequence: CDR1 WSHSY, CDR2 SAAADI. The chain's CDR3 is CATRTDSGTTLYEQYF. The DNA of the CDR3 is TGCGCCACCAGGACCGACTCGGGGACCACACTCTACGAGCAGTACTTC.

The CDR3 is CASSQDLGRGDGYTF. The CDR3 DNA is TGCGCCAGCAGCCAAGATCTGGGCAGGGGCGATGGCTACACCTTC. The chain combines TRBV4-3 with TRBJ1-2; weak D call: TRBD1 (6 bases). This CDR3 comprises 15 residues. Trimming took 0 bases from V and 6 from J, leaving 14 bases between them. Looked up from germline, CDR1 is LGHNA and CDR2 is YSLEER.

The genes are TRBV18 and TRBJ1-1; the D is unclear. V dropped 5 bases and J dropped 3 bases, with 10 bases sitting between them. CDR1 is KGHSH and CDR2 is LQKENI in the germline V gene. The CDR3 loop spans 13 amino acids. In nucleotides, the CDR3 is TGTGCCAGCTCAGTTGGCGGGGACACTGAAGCTTTCTTT. Translation: CASSVGGDTEAFF. Complete variable domain (other parts from reference TRBV18 and TRBJ1-1): NAGVMQNPRHLVRRRGQEARLRCSPMKGHSHVYWYRQLPEEGLKFMVYLQKENIIDESGMPKERFSAEFPKEGPSILRIQQVVRGDSAAYFCASSVGGDTEAFFGQGTRLTVV.